The T cell receptor (beta chain) under discussion was sequenced for a study of blood T cells in healthy people across ages. The CDR3 spans 14 residues. The V gene's germline CDR1 is SQVTM and CDR2 ANQGSEA. The V end was cut by 6 bases, the J end by 0 bases, with 12 bases between. A second PCR, run for roughly 7 to 12 cycles, used a sample-barcoded 5' primer plus a J-beta primer mix. Each of the samples gave a minimum of 2.5 million paired-end reads that contained CDR3. TCRdb called the 5' RACE reads again in MiXCR, with one record for every CDR3 protein. The sample consists of 600,000 to 800,000 distinct CDR3 sequences, about 21% of them appearing once.

The rearrangement joins TRBV29-1 to TRBJ2-1; tentative D call: TRBD2 (6 bases). Sequencing was done on a sample of blood. This receptor was identified in a man between 65 and 79 years old in good health. CDR3 loop: CSVNPGSSYNEQFF. The DNA for the CDR3 is TGCAGCGTCAACCCCGGGAGCTCCTACAATGAGCAGTTCTTC.